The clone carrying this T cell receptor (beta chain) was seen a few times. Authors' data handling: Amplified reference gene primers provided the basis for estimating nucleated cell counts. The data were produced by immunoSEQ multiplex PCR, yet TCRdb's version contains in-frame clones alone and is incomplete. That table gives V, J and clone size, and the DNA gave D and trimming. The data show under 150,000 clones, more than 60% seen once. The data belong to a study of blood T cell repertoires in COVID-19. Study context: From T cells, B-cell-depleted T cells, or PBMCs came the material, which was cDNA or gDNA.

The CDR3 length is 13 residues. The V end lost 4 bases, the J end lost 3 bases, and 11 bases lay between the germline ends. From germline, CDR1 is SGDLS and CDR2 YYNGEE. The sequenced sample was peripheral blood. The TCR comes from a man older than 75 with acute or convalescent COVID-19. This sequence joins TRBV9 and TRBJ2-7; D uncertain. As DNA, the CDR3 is TGTGCCAGCAGCTCACACCCCCTCTACGAGCAGTACTTC. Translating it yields CASSSHPLYEQYF.